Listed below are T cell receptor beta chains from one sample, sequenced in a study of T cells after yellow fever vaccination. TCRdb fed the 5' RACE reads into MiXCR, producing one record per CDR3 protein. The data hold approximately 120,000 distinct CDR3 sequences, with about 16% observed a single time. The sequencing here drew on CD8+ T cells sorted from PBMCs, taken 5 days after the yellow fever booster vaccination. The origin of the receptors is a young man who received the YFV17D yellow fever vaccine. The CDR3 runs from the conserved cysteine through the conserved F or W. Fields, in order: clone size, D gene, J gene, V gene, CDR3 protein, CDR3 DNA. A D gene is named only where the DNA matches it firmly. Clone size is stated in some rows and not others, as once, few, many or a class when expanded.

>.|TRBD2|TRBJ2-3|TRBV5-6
CASSLVASGGTDTQYF
TGTGCCAGCAGCTTGGTTGCTAGCGGGGGCACAGATACGCAGTATTTT
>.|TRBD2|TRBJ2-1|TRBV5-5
CASSPRVSGGDEQFF
TGTGCCAGCAGCCCCCGGGTTAGCGGGGGGGATGAGCAGTTCTTC
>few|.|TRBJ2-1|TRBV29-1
CSVTKSYNEQFF
TGCAGCGTTACAAAGAGCTACAATGAGCAGTTCTTC
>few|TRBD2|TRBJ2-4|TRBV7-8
CASEERGLAKNIQYF
TGTGCCAGCGAGGAGCGGGGCTTAGCCAAAAACATTCAGTACTTC
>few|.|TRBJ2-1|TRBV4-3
CASSQGGGNEQFF
TGCGCCAGCAGCCAAGGGGGTGGGAATGAGCAGTTCTTC
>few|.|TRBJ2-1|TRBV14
CASSSAGLGSYNEQFF
TGTGCCAGCAGCTCAGCAGGTTTAGGCTCCTACAATGAGCAGTTCTTC
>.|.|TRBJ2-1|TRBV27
CASSSIWGRGGNNEQFF
TGTGCCAGCAGTTCCATCTGGGGCAGGGGCGGAAATAATGAGCAGTTCTTC
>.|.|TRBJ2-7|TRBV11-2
CASSWTDYEQYF
TGTGCCAGCAGCTGGACGGACTACGAGCAGTACTTC
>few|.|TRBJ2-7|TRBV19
CASSTDGYEQYF
TGTGCCAGTAGCACAGACGGCTACGAGCAGTACTTC
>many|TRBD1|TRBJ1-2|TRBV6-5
CASSEQGTGERGTF
TGTGCCAGCAGTGAACAAGGGACAGGGGAGAGGGGGACCTTC
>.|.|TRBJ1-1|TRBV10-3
CATANRGTEAFF
TGTGCCACCGCGAACCGGGGCACTGAAGCTTTCTTT
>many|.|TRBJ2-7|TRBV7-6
CASSDGTYEQYF
TGTGCCAGCAGCGATGGGACCTACGAGCAGTACTTC
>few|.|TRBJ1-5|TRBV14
CASSRNNQPQHF
TGTGCCAGCAGTCGGAACAATCAGCCCCAGCATTTT
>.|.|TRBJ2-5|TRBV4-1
CASSQANGETQYF
TGCGCCAGCAGCCAAGCGAATGGAGAGACCCAGTACTTC
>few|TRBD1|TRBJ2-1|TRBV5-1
CASSLSGGIYNEQFF
TGCGCCAGCAGCTTGTCAGGGGGCATCTACAATGAGCAGTTCTTC
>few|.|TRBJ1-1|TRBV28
CASSLTGGGNTEAFF
TGTGCCAGCAGTCTGACTGGAGGGGGGAACACTGAAGCTTTCTTT
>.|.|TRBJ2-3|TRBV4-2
CASSQDFRSTDTQYF
TGTGCCAGCAGCCAAGATTTTAGAAGCACAGATACGCAGTATTTT
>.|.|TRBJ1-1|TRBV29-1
CSVEGREGTEAFF
TGCAGCGTTGAAGGCCGTGAGGGCACTGAAGCTTTCTTT
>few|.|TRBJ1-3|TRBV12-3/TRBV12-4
CASSLTSTGNTIYF
TGTGCCAGCAGCCTCACATCCACTGGAAACACCATATATTTT
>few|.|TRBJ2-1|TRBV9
CASSVSGLSSYNEQFF
TGTGCCAGCAGCGTCAGCGGGCTTAGCTCCTACAATGAGCAGTTCTTC
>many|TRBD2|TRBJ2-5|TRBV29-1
CSVELTSGGRETQYF
TGCAGCGTTGAGCTAACTAGCGGGGGCAGGGAGACCCAGTACTTC
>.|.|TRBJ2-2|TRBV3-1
CASSPYDWAGELFF
TGTGCCAGCAGCCCTTACGACTGGGCCGGGGAGCTGTTTTTT
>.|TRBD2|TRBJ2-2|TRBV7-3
CASSPGLADTGELFF
TGTGCCAGCAGCCCCGGACTAGCGGACACCGGGGAGCTGTTTTTT
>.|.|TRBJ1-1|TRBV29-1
CSVASGWAFF
TGCAGCGTTGCCTCAGGGTGGGCTTTCTTT
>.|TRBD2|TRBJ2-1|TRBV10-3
CAISGGGHSGADYNEQFF
TGTGCCATCAGTGGCGGGGGGCACAGTGGTGCGGATTACAATGAGCAGTTCTTC
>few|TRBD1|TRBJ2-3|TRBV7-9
CASSLPGQGLATQYF
TGTGCCAGCAGCCTACCGGGACAGGGGCTCGCTACGCAGTATTTT
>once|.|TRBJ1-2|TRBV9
CASSVAPAEADYGYTF
TGTGCCAGCAGCGTAGCCCCGGCGGAAGCCGACTATGGCTACACCTTC
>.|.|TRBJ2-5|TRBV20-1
CSARDPTVQETQYF
TGCAGTGCTAGAGATCCGACGGTACAAGAGACCCAGTACTTC
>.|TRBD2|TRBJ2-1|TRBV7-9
CASSPGLAGGIYNEQFF
TGTGCCAGCAGCCCGGGACTAGCGGGGGGGATCTACAATGAGCAGTTCTTC
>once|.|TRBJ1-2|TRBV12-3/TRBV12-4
CASSSIWGYTF
TGTGCCAGCAGTTCAATCTGGGGCTACACCTTC
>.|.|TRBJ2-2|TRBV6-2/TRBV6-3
CASSYSRGAYTGELFF
TGTGCCAGCAGTTACTCGAGGGGGGCCTACACCGGGGAGCTGTTTTTT
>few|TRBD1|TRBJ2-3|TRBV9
CASQQGDRSTDTQYF
TGTGCCAGCCAACAGGGGGACAGGAGCACAGATACGCAGTATTTT
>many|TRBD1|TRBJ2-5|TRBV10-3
CAISEGSWTGPVQETQYF
TGTGCCATCAGTGAAGGCAGTTGGACAGGACCCGTCCAAGAGACCCAGTACTTC
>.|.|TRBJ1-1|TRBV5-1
CASSLSRNTEAFF
TGCGCCAGCAGCCTTAGTAGGAACACTGAAGCTTTCTTT
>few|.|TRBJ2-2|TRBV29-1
CSGLVVGELFF
TGCAGCGGTCTCGTGGTCGGGGAGCTGTTTTTT
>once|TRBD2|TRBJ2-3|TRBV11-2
CASSPHTTSGGDTDTQYF
TGTGCCAGCAGCCCCCACACGACTAGCGGGGGGGACACAGATACGCAGTATTTT
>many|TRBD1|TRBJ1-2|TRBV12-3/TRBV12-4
CASSRQGAGYGYTF
TGTGCCAGCAGTCGACAGGGGGCTGGCTATGGCTACACCTTC
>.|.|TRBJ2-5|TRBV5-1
CASHPRGQETQYF
TGCGCCAGCCACCCCCGGGGTCAAGAGACCCAGTACTTC
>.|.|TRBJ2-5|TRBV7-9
CASSSGPFQETQYF
TGTGCCAGCAGCTCAGGACCTTTCCAAGAGACCCAGTACTTC
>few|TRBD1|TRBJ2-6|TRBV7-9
CAYRQGWAGANVLTF
TGTGCCTATCGACAGGGTTGGGCCGGGGCCAACGTCCTGACTTTC
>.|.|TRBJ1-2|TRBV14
CASSQEPGGRTYGYTF
TGTGCCAGCAGCCAAGAGCCCGGGGGGCGCACCTATGGCTACACCTTC
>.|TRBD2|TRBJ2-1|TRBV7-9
CASSLTASGSHEQFF
TGTGCCAGCAGCTTAACTGCTAGCGGTTCCCATGAGCAGTTCTTC
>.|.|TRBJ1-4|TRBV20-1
CSARSRDATNEKLFF
TGCAGTGCTAGGTCGAGGGACGCAACTAATGAAAAACTGTTTTTT
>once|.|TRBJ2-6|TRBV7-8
CASSFSGKGGGSSGANVLTF
TGTGCCAGCAGCTTTTCGGGGAAAGGGGGGGGATCCTCTGGGGCCAACGTCCTGACTTTC
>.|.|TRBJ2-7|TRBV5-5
CASSSPDLRSYEQYF
TGTGCCAGCAGCTCCCCGGACTTACGTTCCTACGAGCAGTACTTC